This TCR beta chain stems from a study of cytotoxic CD8 clonotypes in ibrutinib-treated CLL. Across the study: An average of around 250,000 productive templates and some 100,000 productive rearrangements was obtained per sample. Study-wide findings and caveats: Whereas clonality rose at ibrutinib response, it declined toward baseline at progression.

Produced via immunoSEQ multiplex PCR; TCRdb's table is partial and in-frame only. Of approximately 130,000 clones in the sample, around 80% were seen once. The V gene lost 3 bases and the J gene lost 4 bases, with 12 bases spanning the gap. The CDR3 is made up of 15 amino acids. Germline V CDR1 and CDR2: SEHNR, FQNEAQ (reference sequence). Note on this clone: The antigen remains undetermined.

Specimen: PBMCs, collected after 24 months of ibrutinib treatment. The chain is built from TRBV7-9 and TRBJ1-4; a possible D gene is TRBD1 (6 bases). The receptor comes from a human donor with chronic lymphocytic leukemia. The CDR3 reads CASSFGWTVNEKLFF. In DNA form, the CDR3 reads TGTGCCAGCAGCTTCGGGTGGACAGTTAATGAAAAACTGTTTTTT.